This TCR beta chain was sequenced during a study of CD8 T cells in ankylosing spondylitis. V lost 3 bases and J 5 bases, leaving 9 bases between the germline ends. The CDR3 consists of 13 residues. Germline assignment: CDR1 KGHSH and CDR2 LQKENI. As concerns this clonotype: No antigen is known for it.

A quantitative 5'-RACE method, one with molecular barcodes, was used to make TCR beta libraries. TCRdb used MiXCR to reprocess the 5' RACE reads, holding one entry per CDR3 protein. In the table there are hundreds of thousands of distinct CDR3 sequences, 17% of which are singletons. Findings and limits, study-wide: Disease-linked clones proved CD8+ and comparatively uncommon in peripheral blood. Within ankylosing spondylitis blood, a TCR beta motif made up of seven to nine highly homologous variants appeared to be characteristic. Significant enrichment of disease-linked clones was reportedly seen in matched ankylosing spondylitis synovial fluid. Earlier studies detected some motif variants in reactive arthritis synovial fluid and blood.

The V call is TRBV18, the J call TRBJ2-3; D unresolved. The sequence was collected from a male donor with ankylosing spondylitis. Input material: blood, either unsorted or a sorted T cell fraction (not recorded which). The DNA for the CDR3 is TGTGCCAGCTCACCCCCCGTGTTAGATACGCAGTATTTT. This encodes CASSPPVLDTQYF.